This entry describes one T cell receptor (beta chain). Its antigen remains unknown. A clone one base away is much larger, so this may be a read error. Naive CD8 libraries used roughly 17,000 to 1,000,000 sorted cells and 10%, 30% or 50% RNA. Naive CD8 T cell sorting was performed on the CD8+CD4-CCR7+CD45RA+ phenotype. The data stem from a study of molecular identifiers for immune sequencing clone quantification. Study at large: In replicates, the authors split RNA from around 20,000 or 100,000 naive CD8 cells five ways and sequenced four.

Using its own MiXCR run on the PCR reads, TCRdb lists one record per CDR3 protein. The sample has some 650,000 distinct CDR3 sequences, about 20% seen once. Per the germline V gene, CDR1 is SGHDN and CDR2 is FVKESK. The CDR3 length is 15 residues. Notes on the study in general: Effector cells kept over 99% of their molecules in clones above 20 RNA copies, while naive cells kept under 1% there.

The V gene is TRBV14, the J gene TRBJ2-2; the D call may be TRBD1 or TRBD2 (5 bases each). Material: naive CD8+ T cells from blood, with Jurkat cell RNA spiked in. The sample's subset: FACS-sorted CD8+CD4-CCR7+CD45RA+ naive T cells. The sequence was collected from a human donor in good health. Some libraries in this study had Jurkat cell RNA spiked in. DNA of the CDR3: TGTGCCGGCAGCTTCCGGGACGTATACACCGGGGAGCTGTTTTTT. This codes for CAGSFRDVYTGELFF.